This note documents a single TCR beta chain sequence. These data originate in a study of glioma-infiltrating T cells after dendritic cell vaccination. Overall study context: Patients received autologous tumor lysate-pulsed dendritic cell vaccination between about 2003 and 2013.

Indicated time point: after dendritic cell vaccination, including at tumor progression/relapse. TCRB CDR3 was amplified from 2 ug genomic DNA or less. Primers: 60 V beta forward and 13 J beta reverse. TCRdb's copy holds only in-frame clones and misses some; the assay was immunoSEQ multiplex PCR. The sample holds over 80,000 clones; approximately 80% are singletons and the top ten take approximately 2.1%. Germline assignment: CDR1 MNHNS and CDR2 SASEGT. V was pared by 3 bases and J by 5 bases, with 7 bases between. The CDR3 has 12 residues. The clonotype comes from a human donor with glioblastoma. Sequences were derived from blood, sampled after dendritic cell vaccination. The rearrangement uses TRBV6-1 and TRBJ1-2; D is unclear. Here the CDR3 reads CASSERRYGYTF. The CDR3 DNA sequence: TGTGCCAGCAGTGAGAGGAGATATGGCTACACCTTC.